The T cell receptor (beta chain) under discussion was sequenced for a study of persistence of HIV-infected CD4 T cells. Regarding the study as a whole: CMV- and Gag-responding cells had lower TCRbeta richness than CD3/CD28-responding cells.

The immunoSEQ assay was version 4, run in survey mode. Each sample used up to 1 ug genomic DNA diluted to approximately 9.2 ng/uL. Assay: immunoSEQ multiplex PCR; the TCRdb copy retains only in-frame clones and omits some. The sample records 40,000 to 55,000 clones, about nine tenths being singletons. This CDR3 contains 13 residues. Germline V gene sequence: CDR1 MDHEN, CDR2 SYDVKM. The germline V and J ends were trimmed by 4 bases and 5 bases, with 11 bases remaining between them. To note about this clone: The antigen is not known.

Nonspecific anti-CD3/anti-CD28 bead stimulation represents the broad CD4+ T cell repertoire. CD4+ T cells upregulating both CD40 ligand and CD69 were sorted as responding cells. PBMCs were depleted of CD8+ T cells before stimulation. The gene calls are TRBV28 and TRBJ1-2; TRBD1 might be the D (5 bases). The sequenced sample was CD4+ T cells sorted from PBMCs after roughly 18-hour stimulation, obtained from a patient who received antiretroviral therapy. This TCR was sampled from an adult woman with HIV who was CMV-seropositive. CDR3 amino acids: CASSSGTPYGYTF. CDR3 nucleotides: TGTGCCAGCAGTTCGGGGACGCCTTATGGCTACACCTTC.